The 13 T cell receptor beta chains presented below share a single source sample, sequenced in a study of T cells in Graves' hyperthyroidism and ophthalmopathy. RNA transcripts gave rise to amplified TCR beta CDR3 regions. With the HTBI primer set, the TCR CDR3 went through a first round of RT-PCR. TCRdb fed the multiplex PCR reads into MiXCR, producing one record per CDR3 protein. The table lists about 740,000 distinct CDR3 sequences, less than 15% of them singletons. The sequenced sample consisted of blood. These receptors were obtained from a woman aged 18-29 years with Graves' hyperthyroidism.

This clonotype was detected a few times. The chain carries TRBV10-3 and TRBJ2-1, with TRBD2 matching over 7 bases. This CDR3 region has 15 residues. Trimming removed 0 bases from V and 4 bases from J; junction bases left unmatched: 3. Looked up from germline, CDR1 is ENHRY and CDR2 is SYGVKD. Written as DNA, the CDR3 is TGTGCCATCAGTGAGTCGTCGGGAGGTTACAATGAGCAGTTCTTC. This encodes CAISESSGGYNEQFF.

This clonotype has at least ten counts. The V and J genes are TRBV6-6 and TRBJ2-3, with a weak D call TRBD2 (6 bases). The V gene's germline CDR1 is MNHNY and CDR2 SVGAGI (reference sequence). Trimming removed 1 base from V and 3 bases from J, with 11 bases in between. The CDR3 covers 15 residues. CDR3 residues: CASSYWSSETDTQYF. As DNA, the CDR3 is TGTGCCAGCAGTTACTGGTCTAGCGAGACAGATACGCAGTATTTT.

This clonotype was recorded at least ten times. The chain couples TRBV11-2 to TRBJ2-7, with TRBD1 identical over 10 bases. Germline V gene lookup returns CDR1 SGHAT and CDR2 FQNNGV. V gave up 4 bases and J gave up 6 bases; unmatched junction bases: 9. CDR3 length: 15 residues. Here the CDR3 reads CASSSPLGQGFEQYF. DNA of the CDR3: TGTGCCAGCAGCTCACCTTTGGGACAGGGGTTCGAGCAGTACTTC.

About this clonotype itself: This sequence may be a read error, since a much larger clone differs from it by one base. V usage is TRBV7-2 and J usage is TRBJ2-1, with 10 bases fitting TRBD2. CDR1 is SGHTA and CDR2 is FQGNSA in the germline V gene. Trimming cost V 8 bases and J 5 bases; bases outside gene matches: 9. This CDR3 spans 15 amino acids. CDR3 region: CASCSVGLADNEQFF. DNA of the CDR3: TGTGCCAGCTGCTCGGTCGGACTAGCGGACAATGAGCAGTTCTTC.

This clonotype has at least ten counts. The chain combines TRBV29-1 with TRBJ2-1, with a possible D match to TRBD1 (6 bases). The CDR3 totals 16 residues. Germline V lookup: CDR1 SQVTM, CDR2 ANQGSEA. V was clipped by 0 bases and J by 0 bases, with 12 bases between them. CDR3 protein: CSVEDLQGSSYNEQFF. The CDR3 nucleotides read TGCAGCGTTGAAGATCTTCAGGGGAGCTCCTACAATGAGCAGTTCTTC.

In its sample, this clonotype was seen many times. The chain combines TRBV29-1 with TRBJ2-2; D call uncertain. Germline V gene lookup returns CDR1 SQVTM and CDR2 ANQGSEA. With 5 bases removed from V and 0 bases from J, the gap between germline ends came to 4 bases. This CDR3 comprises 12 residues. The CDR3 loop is CSVTANTGELFF. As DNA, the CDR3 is TGCAGCGTTACGGCGAACACCGGGGAGCTGTTTTTT.

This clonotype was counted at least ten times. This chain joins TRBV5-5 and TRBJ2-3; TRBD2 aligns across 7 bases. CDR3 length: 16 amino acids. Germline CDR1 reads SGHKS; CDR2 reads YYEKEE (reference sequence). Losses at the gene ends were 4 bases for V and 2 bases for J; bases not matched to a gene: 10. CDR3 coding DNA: TGTGCCAGCAGCGCGTGGGGGGGGACCGACACAGATACGCAGTATTTT. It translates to CASSAWGGTDTDTQYF.

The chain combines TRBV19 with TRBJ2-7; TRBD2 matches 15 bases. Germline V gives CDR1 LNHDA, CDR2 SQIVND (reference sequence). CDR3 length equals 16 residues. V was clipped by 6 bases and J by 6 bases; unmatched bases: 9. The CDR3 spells CASSPGLAGGRSEQYF. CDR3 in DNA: TGTGCCAGTAGCCCGGGACTAGCGGGAGGTCGCTCCGAGCAGTACTTC.

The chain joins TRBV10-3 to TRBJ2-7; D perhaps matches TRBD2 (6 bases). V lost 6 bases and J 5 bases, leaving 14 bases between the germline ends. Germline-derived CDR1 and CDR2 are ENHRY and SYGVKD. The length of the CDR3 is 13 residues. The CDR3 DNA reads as TGTGCCATCAGCCAGGGACTCCCCAACGAGCAGTACTTC. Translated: CAISQGLPNEQYF.

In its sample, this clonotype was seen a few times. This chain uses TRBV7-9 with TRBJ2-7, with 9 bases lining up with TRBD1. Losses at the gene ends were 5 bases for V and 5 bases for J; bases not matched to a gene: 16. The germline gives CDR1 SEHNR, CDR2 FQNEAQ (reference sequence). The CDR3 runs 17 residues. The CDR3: CASSPHRPGQGMNEQYF. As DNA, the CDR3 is TGTGCCAGCAGCCCTCACCGCCCGGGACAGGGTATGAACGAGCAGTACTTC.

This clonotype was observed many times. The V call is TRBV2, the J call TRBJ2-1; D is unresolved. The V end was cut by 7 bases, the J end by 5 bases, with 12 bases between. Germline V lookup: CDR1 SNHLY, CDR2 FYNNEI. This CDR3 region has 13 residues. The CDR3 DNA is TGTGCCAGCAATGGAGCGCGGAACAATGAGCAGTTCTTC. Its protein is CASNGARNNEQFF.

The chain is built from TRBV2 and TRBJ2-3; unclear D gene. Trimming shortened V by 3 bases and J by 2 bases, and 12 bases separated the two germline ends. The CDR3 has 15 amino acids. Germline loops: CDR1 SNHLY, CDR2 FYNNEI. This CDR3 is CASSDPRVPTDTQYF. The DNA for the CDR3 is TGTGCCAGCAGTGATCCTCGCGTCCCCACAGATACGCAGTATTTT.

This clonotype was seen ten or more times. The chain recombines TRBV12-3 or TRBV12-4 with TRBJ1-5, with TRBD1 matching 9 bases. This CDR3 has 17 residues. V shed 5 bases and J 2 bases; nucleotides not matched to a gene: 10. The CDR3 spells CASSPGGGTGRNQPQHF. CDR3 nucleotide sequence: TGTGCCAGCAGTCCCGGTGGGGGGACAGGGCGCAATCAGCCCCAGCATTTT.